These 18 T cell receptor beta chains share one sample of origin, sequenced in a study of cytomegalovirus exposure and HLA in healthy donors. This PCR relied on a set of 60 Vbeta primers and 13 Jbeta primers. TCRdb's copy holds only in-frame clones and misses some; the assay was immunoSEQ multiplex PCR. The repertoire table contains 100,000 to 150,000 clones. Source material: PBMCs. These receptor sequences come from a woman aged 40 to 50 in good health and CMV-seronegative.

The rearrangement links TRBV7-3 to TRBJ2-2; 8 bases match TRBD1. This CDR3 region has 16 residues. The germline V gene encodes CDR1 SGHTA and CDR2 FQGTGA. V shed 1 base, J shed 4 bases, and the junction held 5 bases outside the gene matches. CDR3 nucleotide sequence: TGTGCCAGCAGCTTAAGCTCTACAGGGGGCACCGGGGAGCTGTTTTTT. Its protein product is CASSLSSTGGTGELFF.

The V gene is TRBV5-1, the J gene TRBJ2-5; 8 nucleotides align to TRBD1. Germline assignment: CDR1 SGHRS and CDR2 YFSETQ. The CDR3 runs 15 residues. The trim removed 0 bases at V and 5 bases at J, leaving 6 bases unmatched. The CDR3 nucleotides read TGCGCCAGCAGCTTGGGGGCAGGGGGCAAGGAGACCCAGTACTTC. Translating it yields CASSLGAGGKETQYF. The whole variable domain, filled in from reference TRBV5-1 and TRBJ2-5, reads KAGVTQTPRYLIKTRGQQVTLSCSPISGHRSVSWYQQTPGQGLQFLFEYFSETQRNKGNFPGRFSGRQFSNSRSEMNVSTLELGDSALYLCASSLGAGGKETQYFGPGTRLLVL.

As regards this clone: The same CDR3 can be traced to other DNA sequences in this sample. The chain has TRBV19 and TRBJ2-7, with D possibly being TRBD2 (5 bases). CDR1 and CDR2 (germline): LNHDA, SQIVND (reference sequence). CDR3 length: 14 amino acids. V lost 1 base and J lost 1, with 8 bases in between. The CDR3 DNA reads TGTGCCAGTAGTATAGCCCGGGATTCCTACGAGCAGTACTTC. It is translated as CASSIARDSYEQYF.

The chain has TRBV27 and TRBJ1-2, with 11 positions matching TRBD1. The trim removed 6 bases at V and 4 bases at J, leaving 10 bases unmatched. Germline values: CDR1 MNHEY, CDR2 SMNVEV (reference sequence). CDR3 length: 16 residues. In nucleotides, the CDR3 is TGTGCCAGCAGGCGGGACAGGGGGGACCTTGTCTATGGCTACACCTTC. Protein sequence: CASRRDRGDLVYGYTF.

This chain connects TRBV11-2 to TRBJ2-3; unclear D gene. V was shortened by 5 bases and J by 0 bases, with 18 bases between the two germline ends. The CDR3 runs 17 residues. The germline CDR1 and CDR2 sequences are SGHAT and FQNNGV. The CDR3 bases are TGTGCCAGCAGCCTCCAAATTGGAGCACCTAGCACAGATACGCAGTATTTT. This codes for CASSLQIGAPSTDTQYF.

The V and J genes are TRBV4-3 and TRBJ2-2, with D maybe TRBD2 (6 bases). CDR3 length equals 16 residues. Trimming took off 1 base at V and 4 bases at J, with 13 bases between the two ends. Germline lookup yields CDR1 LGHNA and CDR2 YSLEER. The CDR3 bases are TGCGCCAGCAGCCAAGGGGACCCGCGGGGCACCGGGGAGCTGTTTTTT. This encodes CASSQGDPRGTGELFF.

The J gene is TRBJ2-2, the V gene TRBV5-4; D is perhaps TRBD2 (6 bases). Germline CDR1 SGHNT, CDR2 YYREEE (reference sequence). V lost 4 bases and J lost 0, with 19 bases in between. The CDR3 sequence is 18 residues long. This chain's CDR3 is CASSPGGTGVANTGELFF. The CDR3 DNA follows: TGTGCCAGCAGCCCCGGAGGGACGGGGGTAGCGAACACCGGGGAGCTGTTTTTT.

This CDR3 reads CASSPAQGVWGYTF. For the CDR3, the DNA is TGTGCCAGCAGTCCAGCTCAGGGGGTCTGGGGCTACACCTTC. The chain joins TRBV28 to TRBJ1-2; 7 positions match TRBD1. CDR3 length: 14 residues. CDR1 is MDHEN and CDR2 is SYDVKM in the germline V gene. Trimming took 5 bases from V and 8 from J; bases not matched to a gene: 11.

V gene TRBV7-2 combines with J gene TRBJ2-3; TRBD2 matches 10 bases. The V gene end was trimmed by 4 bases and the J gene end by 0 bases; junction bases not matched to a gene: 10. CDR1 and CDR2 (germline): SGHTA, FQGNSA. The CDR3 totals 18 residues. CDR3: CASSSPGLAVVSTDTQYF. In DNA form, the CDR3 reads TGTGCCAGCAGCTCTCCCGGACTAGCGGTCGTTAGCACAGATACGCAGTATTTT.

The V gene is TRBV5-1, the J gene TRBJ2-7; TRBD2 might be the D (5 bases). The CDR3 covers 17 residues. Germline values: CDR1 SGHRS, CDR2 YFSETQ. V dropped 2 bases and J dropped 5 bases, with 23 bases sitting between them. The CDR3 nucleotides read TGCGCCAGCAGCTTCGGTGGGATAAGTGGGAGCCAGAACGAGCAGTACGTC. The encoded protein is CASSFGGISGSQNEQYV.

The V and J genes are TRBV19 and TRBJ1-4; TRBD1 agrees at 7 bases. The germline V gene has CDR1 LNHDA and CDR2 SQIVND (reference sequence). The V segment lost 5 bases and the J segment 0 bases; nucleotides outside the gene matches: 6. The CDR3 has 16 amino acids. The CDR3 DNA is TGTGCCAGTAGTCTACGACAGGGTGCAACTAATGAAAAACTGTTTTTT. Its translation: CASSLRQGATNEKLFF.

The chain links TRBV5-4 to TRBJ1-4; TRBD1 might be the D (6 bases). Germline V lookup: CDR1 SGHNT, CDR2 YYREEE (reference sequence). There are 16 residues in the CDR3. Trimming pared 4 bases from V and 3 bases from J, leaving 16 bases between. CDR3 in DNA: TGTGCCAGCAGCCTCGGACAGCGCTTAGCTAATGAAAAACTGTTTTTT. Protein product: CASSLGQRLANEKLFF.

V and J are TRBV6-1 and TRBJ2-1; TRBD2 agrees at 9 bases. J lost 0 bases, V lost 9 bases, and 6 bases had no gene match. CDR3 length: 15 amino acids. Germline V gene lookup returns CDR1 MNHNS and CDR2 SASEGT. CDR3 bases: TGTGCCAGTTCTAGTAGCGGGAGCTCCTACAATGAGCAGTTCTTC. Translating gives CASSSSGSSYNEQFF.

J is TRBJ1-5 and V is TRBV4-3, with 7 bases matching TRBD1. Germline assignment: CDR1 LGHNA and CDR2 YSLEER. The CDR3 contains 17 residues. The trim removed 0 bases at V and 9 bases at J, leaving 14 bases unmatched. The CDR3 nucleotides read TGCGCCAGCAGCCAAGATACAGGACAGGCGTCCGTCTGGCCCCAGCATTTT. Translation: CASSQDTGQASVWPQHF.

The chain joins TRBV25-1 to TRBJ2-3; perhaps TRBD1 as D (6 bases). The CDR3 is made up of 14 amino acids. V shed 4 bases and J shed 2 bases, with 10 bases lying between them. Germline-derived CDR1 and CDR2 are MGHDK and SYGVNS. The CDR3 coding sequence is TGTGCCAGCAGTGGGGGGCTTACCACAGATACGCAGTATTTT. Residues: CASSGGLTTDTQYF.

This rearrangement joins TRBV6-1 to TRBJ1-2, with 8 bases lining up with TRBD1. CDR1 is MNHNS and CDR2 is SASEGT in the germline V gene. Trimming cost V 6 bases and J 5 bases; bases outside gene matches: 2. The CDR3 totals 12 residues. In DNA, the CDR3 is TGTGCCAGCAGCCAGGGGGCATATGGCTACACCTTC. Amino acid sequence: CASSQGAYGYTF.

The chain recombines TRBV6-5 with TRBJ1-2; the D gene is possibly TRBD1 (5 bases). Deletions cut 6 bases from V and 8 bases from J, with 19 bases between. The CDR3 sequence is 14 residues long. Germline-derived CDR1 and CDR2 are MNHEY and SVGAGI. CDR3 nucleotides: TGTGCCAGCAGGTCTATGGGGGGTGAAAGCGGCTACACCTTC. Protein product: CASRSMGGESGYTF.

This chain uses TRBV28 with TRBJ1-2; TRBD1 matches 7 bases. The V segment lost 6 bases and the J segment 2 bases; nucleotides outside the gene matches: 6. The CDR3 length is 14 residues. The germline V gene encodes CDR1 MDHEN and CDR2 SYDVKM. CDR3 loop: CASSPPTGNYGYTF. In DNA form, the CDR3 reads TGTGCCAGCAGCCCCCCGACAGGGAACTATGGCTACACCTTC.